Below are 21 T cell receptor beta chains sequenced from a single sample in a study of control samples from healthy donors and cancer patients. Sequencing used immunoSEQ multiplex PCR; TCRdb keeps in-frame clones, though not all of them. Among about 120,000 clones listed, approximately 84% were seen once. Sequenced input: blood. The receptors were sampled from a man between 18 and 35 years old in good health.

This chain links TRBV6-1 with TRBJ1-1; 7 positions agree with TRBD1. The CDR3 contains 17 residues. J was trimmed by 4 bases and V by 1 base; bases with no gene match: 12. Germline CDR1 is MNHNS and CDR2 is SASEGT. CDR3 nucleotides: TGTGCCAGCAGTGAAGTTTGGGCACAGGGGTGGGTCACTGAAGCTTTCTTT. Translation: CASSEVWAQGWVTEAFF.

This clone was observed a single time. V usage is TRBV6-5 and J usage is TRBJ1-2; 7 bases map to TRBD1. The V gene's germline CDR1 is MNHEY and CDR2 SVGAGI. The trim removed 5 bases at V and 6 bases at J, leaving 3 bases unmatched. The CDR3 consists of 12 residues. The CDR3 here is CASSTGADGYTF. CDR3 DNA: TGTGCCAGCAGTACAGGGGCAGATGGCTACACCTTC.

This chain links TRBV9 with TRBJ2-1; D is ambiguous. CDR1 and CDR2 (germline): SGDLS, YYNGEE. The CDR3 runs to 13 residues. With 2 bases removed from V and 4 bases from J, the gap between germline ends came to 7 bases. Written as DNA, the CDR3 is TGTGCCAGCAGCGTTCTCTTATACAATGAGCAGTTCTTC. Protein product: CASSVLLYNEQFF.

The V and J genes are TRBV9 and TRBJ2-3; 9 nucleotides line up with TRBD1. Trimming cost V 6 bases and J 0 bases; bases outside gene matches: 5. CDR3 length: 15 residues. Germline CDR1 SGDLS, CDR2 YYNGEE. CDR3 coding DNA: TGTGCCAGCACCATGACAGGGGGTAGCACAGATACGCAGTATTTT. Amino acids: CASTMTGGSTDTQYF.

The rearrangement uses TRBV5-1 and TRBJ1-6, with TRBD1 matching over 8 bases. Per germline, CDR1 SGHRS and CDR2 YFSETQ. V dropped 0 bases and J dropped 9; count of bases not matched to a gene: 5. The CDR3 is made up of 15 amino acids. CDR3 in amino acids: CASSLDGQGGSPLHF. The CDR3 coding sequence is TGCGCCAGCAGCTTGGACGGACAGGGCGGTTCACCCCTCCACTTT.

The chain employs TRBV10-1 and TRBJ2-2; D is undetermined. The V gene lost 4 bases and the J gene lost 1 base, with 4 bases spanning the gap. The CDR3 has 13 residues. CDR1 and CDR2 from the germline V gene are WNHNN and SYGVQD (reference sequence). This CDR3 reads CASSVGNTGELFF. The CDR3 nucleotides read TGCGCCAGCAGTGTGGGGAACACCGGGGAGCTGTTTTTT.

The chain joins TRBV11-1 to TRBJ2-7; TRBD1 agrees at 11 bases. CDR3 size: 16 residues. CDR1 SGHAT and CDR2 FQDESV come from the germline V gene (reference sequence). The trim removed 6 bases at V and 5 bases at J, leaving 12 bases unmatched. The CDR3 loop reads CASSLDYRDRGDEQYF. CDR3 DNA: TGTGCCAGCAGTTTGGACTACCGGGACAGGGGGGACGAGCAGTACTTC.

The rearrangement uses TRBV28 and TRBJ2-3; D remains ambiguous. V lost 2 bases, J lost 6 bases, and 15 bases lay in between. Germline CDR1 MDHEN, CDR2 SYDVKM. The CDR3 length is 15 residues. CDR3 sequence reads: CASSLVGGHSDTQYF. CDR3 DNA sequence: TGTGCCAGCAGTTTAGTAGGTGGGCACTCCGATACGCAGTATTTT.

Worth noting for this clone: This same CDR3 is encoded by further DNA sequences in the sample. V gene TRBV24-1 combines with J gene TRBJ1-2; a weak D match, TRBD1 (6 bases). CDR3 length: 14 amino acids. Trimming took 3 bases from V and 2 from J, leaving 9 bases between them. The germline V gene has CDR1 KGHDR and CDR2 SFDVKD. CDR3 DNA sequence: TGTGCCACCAGTGATCCGACAGGAAACTATGGCTACACCTTC. Translation gives CATSDPTGNYGYTF.

This chain uses TRBV27 with TRBJ1-1, with D unresolved. Trimming stripped 5 bases from V and 5 bases from J, with 12 bases between. The CDR3 extends over 13 amino acids. Germline CDR1 reads MNHEY; CDR2 reads SMNVEV (reference sequence). The CDR3 loop reads CASSTGLVTEAFF. The CDR3 nucleotides are TGTGCCAGCAGTACTGGTTTAGTGACTGAAGCTTTCTTT.

The chain has TRBV2 and TRBJ1-1; D remains ambiguous. CDR3 length: 13 amino acids. The germline CDR1 and CDR2 sequences are SNHLY and FYNNEI. V was pared by 1 base and J by 1 base, with 4 bases between. The CDR3 reads CASSEEQNTEAFF. CDR3 nucleotide sequence: TGTGCCAGCAGTGAAGAACAGAACACTGAAGCTTTCTTT.

The chain employs TRBV7-9 and TRBJ2-7, with D maybe TRBD1 (5 bases). This CDR3 comprises 14 residues. V was clipped by 5 bases and J by 7 bases, with 18 bases between them. CDR1 and CDR2 from the germline V gene are SEHNR and FQNEAQ (reference sequence). The CDR3 bases are TGTGCCAGCAGCCCGACACGCTGGGGCGTAGAGCAGTACTTC. Translated: CASSPTRWGVEQYF.

The genes are TRBV5-1 and TRBJ1-2; D is possibly TRBD1 (5 bases). Germline CDR1 SGHRS, CDR2 YFSETQ. The length of the CDR3 is 13 residues. Trimming took 6 bases from V and 5 from J, leaving 14 bases between them. CDR3 protein: CASTELTGYGYTF. The CDR3 bases are TGCGCCAGCACCGAATTAACAGGATATGGCTACACCTTC. The full variable domain, with the rest looked up from reference TRBV5-1 and TRBJ1-2, is KAGVTQTPRYLIKTRGQQVTLSCSPISGHRSVSWYQQTPGQGLQFLFEYFSETQRNKGNFPGRFSGRQFSNSRSEMNVSTLELGDSALYLCASTELTGYGYTFGSGTRLTVV.

J is TRBJ2-3 and V is TRBV21-1; TRBD2, the table's D call, was not compared with the DNA. TRBV21-1 is listed as a pseudogene. This CDR3 has 17 residues. This chain's CDR3 is CASSKVPPGLSTDTQYF. Written as DNA, the CDR3 is TGTGCCAGCAGCAAAGTCCCCCCGGGACTTAGCACAGATACGCAGTATTTT.

This chain connects TRBV30 to TRBJ1-5, with TRBD1 as a possible D gene (5 bases). V was pared by 2 bases and J by 7 bases, with 15 bases between. Germline CDR1 and CDR2: GTSNPN and SVGIG (reference sequence). The CDR3 is made up of 14 amino acids. CDR3 nucleotide sequence: TGTGCCTGGAGTTCCGCTCAGGGAGACCAGCCCCAGCATTTT. Protein product: CAWSSAQGDQPQHF. Filled out from reference TRBV30 and TRBJ1-5, the complete variable domain reads SQTIHQWPATLVQPVGSPLSLECTVEGTSNPNLYWYRQAAGRGLQLLFYSVGIGQISSEVPQNLSASRPQDRQFILSSKKLLLSDSGFYLCAWSSAQGDQPQHFGDGTRLSIL.

There are a few counts of this clone. V and J are TRBV5-1 and TRBJ2-6; unclear D gene. The CDR3 runs to 14 residues. The V and J ends lost 4 bases and 6 bases respectively, with 11 bases between them. Germline values: CDR1 SGHRS, CDR2 YFSETQ. CDR3 region: CASSETSKANVLTF. CDR3 DNA: TGCGCCAGCAGCGAGACCTCTAAGGCCAACGTCCTGACTTTC.

The chain combines TRBV27 with TRBJ1-1; D may be TRBD1 (6 bases). The V end lost 7 bases, the J end lost 0 bases, and 9 bases lay between the germline ends. Germline loops: CDR1 MNHEY, CDR2 SMNVEV (reference sequence). This CDR3 is 13 amino acids long. CDR3 nucleotides: TGTGCCAGCACGGACAGATTGAACACTGAAGCTTTCTTT. Translating it yields CASTDRLNTEAFF.

This chain connects TRBV5-1 to TRBJ2-7; the match to TRBD1 covers 8 bases. The J segment lost 5 bases and the V segment lost 1 base, leaving 11 bases of the junction unmatched. Germline CDR1 is SGHRS and CDR2 is YFSETQ. CDR3 size: 16 residues. CDR3 DNA sequence: TGCGCCAGCAGCTTGAGTCGCCAAGGACAGGGCCACGAGCAGTACTTC. Its translation is CASSLSRQGQGHEQYF.

This chain uses TRBV25-1 with TRBJ1-1; the D is unclear. The V gene's germline CDR1 is MGHDK and CDR2 SYGVNS. Trimming shortened V by 1 base and J by 1 base, and 4 bases separated the two germline ends. CDR3 length: 13 residues. CDR3 nucleotide sequence: TGTGCCAGCAGTGAATTAGGGAACACTGAAGCTTTCTTT. Protein product: CASSELGNTEAFF.

The V and J genes are TRBV29-1 and TRBJ1-2, with D hard to call. Germline loops: CDR1 SQVTM, CDR2 ANQGSEA. CDR3 size: 15 residues. V lost 1 base to trimming and J lost 3 bases, with 15 bases between them. As DNA, the CDR3 is TGCAGCGTTGAAGGTGGGGAGGCCAATTACTATGGCTACACCTTC. This sequence encodes CSVEGGEANYYGYTF.

The CDR3 region is CASSLAGGLGNIQYF. CDR3 nucleotides: TGCGCCAGCAGCTTGGCCGGGGGGTTGGGAAACATTCAGTACTTC. The rearrangement uses TRBV5-1 and TRBJ2-4; 7 nucleotides match TRBD2. This CDR3 is built from 15 residues. The germline V gene has CDR1 SGHRS and CDR2 YFSETQ. V trimming: 0 bases; J trimming: 6 bases; junction bases outside the gene matches: 6.